The rows below give T cell receptor beta chains drawn from one sample of a study of cytomegalovirus exposure and HLA in healthy donors. Only in-frame clones appear in the TCRdb table, and some are missing; sequencing was by immunoSEQ multiplex PCR. The profile shows about 130,000 clones, around 78% of them singletons. The sequenced sample was PBMCs. The receptors derive from a woman between 18 and 30 years old in good health and CMV-seronegative. Both conserved end residues are part of each CDR3. The order of the fields is V gene, clone size, J gene, D gene, CDR3 DNA, CDR3 protein. The D gene is left open where the match is weak. For some rows the clone size is stated as once, few or many, or as a class when expanded; others skip it.

TRBV6-6	NA	TRBJ2-1	TRBD2	TGTGCCAGCAGTTACTTTCTAGCGGGGAAAATCAATGAGCAGTTCTTC	CASSYFLAGKINEQFF
TRBV6-5	once	TRBJ1-1	NA	TGTGCCAGCAGTTTCGACCGAGGGACTGAAGCTTTCTTT	CASSFDRGTEAFF
TRBV5-1	NA	TRBJ2-6	TRBD2	TGCGCCAGCAGCTTCGGGACTAGCGGGAGTACGGGGGCCAACGTCCTGACTTTC	CASSFGTSGSTGANVLTF
TRBV4-1	NA	TRBJ2-2	NA	TGCGCCAGCAGCCCCAACTCCGGGGAGCTGTTTTTT	CASSPNSGELFF
TRBV30	NA	TRBJ1-1	TRBD1	TGTGCCTGGAGATCGGGGACAGGGGTAACTGAAGCTTTCTTT	CAWRSGTGVTEAFF
TRBV6-5	NA	TRBJ1-2	NA	TGTGCCAGCAGTACAGGGAACTATGGCTACACCTTC	CASSTGNYGYTF
TRBV4-1	NA	TRBJ2-3	TRBD2	TGCGCCAGCAGCAATCGACTAGCGGGGGTCACAGATACGCAGTATTTT	CASSNRLAGVTDTQYF
TRBV5-4	NA	TRBJ1-2	NA	TGTGCCAGCAGCTGGGGTAACCTGGACACCGCCTATGGCTACACCTTC	CASSWGNLDTAYGYTF
TRBV30	few	TRBJ2-5	TRBD1	TGTGCCTGGAGTGTACGGCGGGCAGGGGGCCGGCAAGAGACCCAGTACTTC	CAWSVRRAGGRQETQYF
TRBV15	NA	TRBJ2-2	TRBD1	TGTGCCACCAGCGCTGGACAGGGGACGTTCGGGGAGCTGTTTTTT	CATSAGQGTFGELFF
TRBV30	NA	TRBJ1-1	NA	TGTGCCTGGAGTCCAGGGTACACTGAAGCTTTCTTT	CAWSPGYTEAFF
TRBV15	NA	TRBJ1-1	NA	TGTGCCACCAGCAGAGGCGGGGGCACTGAAGCTTTCTTT	CATSRGGGTEAFF
TRBV5-4	NA	TRBJ2-6	NA	TGTGCCAGCAGCCGGCCTGGGTCTCTGGCGGTCTCTGGGGCCAACGTCCTGACTTTC	CASSRPGSLAVSGANVLTF
TRBV7-6	few	TRBJ2-1	TRBD2	TGTGCCAGCCAACGGGGGGTTTCGAGTAGAGAGCAGTTCTTC	CASQRGVSSREQFF
TRBV29-1	once	TRBJ1-2	NA	TGCAGCGTTGGTCGGTACTCGCCGGGGGGCTATGGCTACACCTTC	CSVGRYSPGGYGYTF
TRBV7-8	NA	TRBJ2-3	TRBD2	TGTGCCAGCAGCTTAGCTCGTATAGCGGGAGGACGCACAGATACGCAGTATTTT	CASSLARIAGGRTDTQYF
TRBV7-9	NA	TRBJ2-7	NA	TGTGCCAGCAGCTTAACAGGCCTGGGGCTCCACGAGCAGTACTTC	CASSLTGLGLHEQYF
TRBV7-9	NA	TRBJ1-2	NA	TGTGCCAGCAGCTTACCTAGCCCGCAGGGGATCTTTGGCTACACCTTC	CASSLPSPQGIFGYTF
TRBV5-4	NA	TRBJ2-2	TRBD2	TGTGCCAGCGCCTCGGGGGGGTACACCGGGGAGCTGTTTTTT	CASASGGYTGELFF
TRBV2	NA	TRBJ2-5	TRBD1	TGTGCCAGCAGCATTAGACAGGGGGAAGGTAAAGAGACCCAGTACTTC	CASSIRQGEGKETQYF
TRBV5-4	few	TRBJ1-3	TRBD1	TGTGCCAGCAGCCGGGACAGCGCTTCTGGAAACACCATATATTTT	CASSRDSASGNTIYF
TRBV4-2	few	TRBJ2-7	NA	TGTGCCAGCAGCCAAGATATGGCGGCTGGTCACTACGAGCAGTACTTC	CASSQDMAAGHYEQYF